The 29 T cell receptor beta chains given below trace back to one sample, sequenced in a study of blood T cell repertoires in COVID-19. Data came from immunoSEQ multiplex PCR; TCRdb stores just in-frame clones and leaves some out. Of around 110,000 clones in the sample, 90% were seen once. The source material was peripheral blood. The receptor source for this set is a human donor with active COVID-19. The donor label of this sample is uncertain.

In DNA, the CDR3 is TGTGCCAGCTGTACAGGGGGCCGCTACAATGAGCAGTTCTTC. Translated: CASCTGGRYNEQFF. The rearrangement uses TRBV6-5 and TRBJ2-1; 9 bases align to TRBD1. CDR1 is MNHEY, CDR2 SVGAGI, per germline. The CDR3 sequence is 14 residues long. J gave up 3 bases and V 8 bases, and 5 bases lay outside the gene matches.

The rearrangement links TRBV19 to TRBJ2-7; D gene ambiguous. Germline CDR1 is LNHDA and CDR2 is SQIVND (reference sequence). Trimming took off 5 bases at V and 2 bases at J, with 13 bases between the two ends. This CDR3 is 14 amino acids long. CDR3 DNA: TGTGCCAGTAGTCAGCTCCTTGCGGCCTACGAGCAGTACTTC. Protein: CASSQLLAAYEQYF.

The chain uses TRBV6-6 and TRBJ1-1; tentatively, D is TRBD1 (5 bases). In germline, CDR1 is MNHNY, CDR2 SVGAGI (reference sequence). CDR3 size: 15 residues. Trimming took 0 bases from V and 4 from J, leaving 12 bases between them. In DNA, the CDR3 is TGTGCCAGCAGTTACTCTGGGGGGGGTGGCACTGAAGCTTTCTTT. Protein sequence: CASSYSGGGGTEAFF.

The chain is built from TRBV6-6 and TRBJ1-2; no firm D call. V lost 7 bases to trimming and J lost 10 bases, with 16 bases between them. The CDR3 spans 12 residues. Germline-derived CDR1 and CDR2 are MNHNY and SVGAGI (reference sequence). CDR3 sequence reads: CASKKGEGYYTF. CDR3 nucleotide sequence: TGTGCCAGCAAAAAGGGAGAGGGCTACTACACCTTC.

The rearrangement links TRBV19 to TRBJ1-1; D might be TRBD1 (5 bases). Trimming removed 1 base from V and 1 base from J, with 10 bases in between. Germline V CDR1 and CDR2: LNHDA, SQIVND (reference sequence). The CDR3 loop spans 15 amino acids. Written as DNA, the CDR3 is TGTGCCAGTAGTATAGTTGGGGCTACGAACACTGAAGCTTTCTTT. The encoded protein is CASSIVGATNTEAFF.

On this clone: Mismatch with germline at one junction end may stem from a read error. The gene calls are TRBV2 and TRBJ2-3; 9 nucleotides line up with TRBD1. This CDR3 contains 14 residues. Germline V gives CDR1 SNHLY, CDR2 FYNNEI. CDR3 nucleotides: TGTGCCAGCAGAGAAGGACAGGGGTCAGATACGCAGTATTTT. It is translated as CASREGQGSDTQYF.

The chain employs TRBV7-2 and TRBJ2-7, with a possible D match to TRBD1 (6 bases). From germline, CDR1 is SGHTA and CDR2 FQGNSA. V shed 5 bases and J shed 0 bases, with 17 bases lying between them. There are 16 residues in the CDR3. This CDR3 is CASSPTPGRGSYEQYF. CDR3 nucleotides: TGTGCCAGCAGCCCCACTCCCGGCAGGGGCTCCTACGAGCAGTACTTC.

The chain is built from TRBV10-2 and TRBJ2-3; 12 positions agree with TRBD2. The CDR3 covers 15 residues. The germline CDR1 and CDR2 sequences are WSHSY and SAAADI. The junction had 7 bases not matched to a gene; V was cut back by 7 bases and J by 5 bases. This CDR3 reads CASNLAGGRLDTQYF. CDR3 nucleotides: TGCGCCAGCAACCTAGCGGGGGGGCGATTAGATACGCAGTATTTT.

The chain couples TRBV12-3 or TRBV12-4 to TRBJ2-2; a possible D gene is TRBD1 (5 bases). With 7 bases removed from V and 8 bases from J, the gap between germline ends came to 14 bases. The CDR3 is 13 residues long. This CDR3 reads CASNSQGTGELFF. CDR3 nucleotides: TGTGCCAGCAATTCTCAGGGAACAGGGGAGCTGTTTTTT.

The V call is TRBV14, the J call TRBJ2-7; D is possibly TRBD1 (5 bases). Trimming stripped 4 bases from V and 3 bases from J, with 10 bases between. Looked up from germline, CDR1 is SGHDN and CDR2 is FVKESK. The CDR3 length is 13 residues. The CDR3 loop reads CASSPRTSYEQYF. The CDR3, as DNA: TGTGCCAGCAGCCCCAGGACAAGCTACGAGCAGTACTTC.

There are a few counts of this clone. This rearrangement joins TRBV4-3 to TRBJ1-2; TRBD1 agrees at 9 bases. The CDR3 covers 16 residues. Per the germline V gene, CDR1 is LGHNA and CDR2 is YSLEER. The V gene end was trimmed by 4 bases and the J gene end by 4 bases; junction bases not matched to a gene: 10. CDR3 nucleotide sequence: TGCGCCAGCAGCCGCGGGTGGGGACAGGGAACCTATGGCTACACCTTC. It yields the protein CASSRGWGQGTYGYTF.

The chain carries TRBV4-3 and TRBJ2-3; TRBD2 might be the D (7 bases). CDR3 length equals 16 residues. CDR1 is LGHNA and CDR2 is YSLEER in the germline V gene. Between the trimmed V and J ends, which lost 2 bases and 5 bases, there was a span of 17 bases. The CDR3 DNA follows: TGCGCCAGCAGCCAACAAACGGGGGGCCACCGAGATACGCAGTATTTT. This translates into CASSQQTGGHRDTQYF.

The chain links TRBV7-8 to TRBJ1-2, with D possibly matching TRBD1 (5 bases). Germline V lookup: CDR1 SGHVS, CDR2 FQNEAQ. This CDR3 has 12 residues. Trimming shortened V by 5 bases and J by 6 bases, and 10 bases separated the two germline ends. The CDR3 region is CASSLSRDGYTF. The CDR3, as DNA: TGTGCCAGCAGCCTCTCCAGGGATGGCTACACCTTC.

In its sample, this clone was seen once. V usage is TRBV5-1 and J usage is TRBJ2-7; TRBD1 matches at 9 bases. CDR3 length: 15 amino acids. Unmatched junction bases numbered 8, after V lost 3 bases and J lost 4 bases. Germline lookup yields CDR1 SGHRS and CDR2 YFSETQ. The CDR3 coding sequence is TGCGCCAGCAGCTCCAGATTCGACAGGGGGTACGAGCAGTACTTC. Its protein is CASSSRFDRGYEQYF.

V is TRBV7-9 and J is TRBJ1-1; no firm D call. CDR3 length equals 13 residues. Trimming cost V 1 base and J 5 bases, with 8 bases left between them. In germline, CDR1 is SEHNR, CDR2 FQNEAQ (reference sequence). CDR3 protein: CASSLGGLTEAFF. Here the CDR3 DNA reads TGTGCCAGCAGCTTAGGAGGGTTGACTGAAGCTTTCTTT.

The chain employs TRBV5-1 and TRBJ1-2; TRBD1 agrees at 7 bases. CDR3 length: 15 amino acids. J gave up 6 bases and V 3 bases, and 11 bases lay outside the gene matches. CDR1 and CDR2 (germline): SGHRS, YFSETQ. CDR3: CASSSSGQPEDGYTF. In DNA, the CDR3 is TGCGCCAGCAGCTCGTCGGGACAGCCGGAGGATGGCTACACCTTC.

In nucleotides, the CDR3 is TGCAGCGTTGAAGGGCAGGCGGGTCAGCCCCAGCATTTT. This codes for CSVEGQAGQPQHF. The chain is built from TRBV29-1 and TRBJ1-5; D remains unclear. This CDR3 region has 13 residues. Trimming left V 1 base short and J 6 bases short, with 10 bases between. From germline, CDR1 is SQVTM and CDR2 ANQGSEA.

The V call is TRBV2, the J call TRBJ1-2, with D tentatively TRBD1 (5 bases). The CDR3 has 12 residues. The germline V gene has CDR1 SNHLY and CDR2 FYNNEI. V lost 5 bases to trimming and J lost 4 bases, with 8 bases between them. CDR3 residues: CASSSGLYGYTF. The CDR3 nucleotides read TGTGCCAGCAGTTCGGGACTCTATGGCTACACCTTC.

The gene calls are TRBV7-7 and TRBJ2-5, with TRBD1 matching 7 bases. CDR1 and CDR2 (germline): SSHAT, FNYEAQ (reference sequence). This CDR3 has 14 amino acids. V lost 2 bases to trimming and J lost 1 base; unmatched junction nucleotides: 1. The CDR3 bases are TGTGCCAGCAGCTTAACAGGGGCCCAAGAGACCCAGTACTTC. Its translation is CASSLTGAQETQYF.

The chain employs TRBV5-4 and TRBJ1-4, with D uncertain. CDR3 size: 14 residues. The germline V and J ends were trimmed by 3 bases and 8 bases, with 14 bases remaining between them. CDR1 is SGHNT, CDR2 YYREEE, per germline (reference sequence). The CDR3 sequence is CASSSPGSGEKLFF. The CDR3 coding sequence is TGTGCCAGCAGCTCCCCCGGGAGTGGCGAAAAACTGTTTTTT.

The rearrangement uses TRBV5-1 and TRBJ1-5, with D perhaps TRBD1 (6 bases). Germline values: CDR1 SGHRS, CDR2 YFSETQ. V was clipped by 3 bases and J by 6 bases, with 13 bases between them. This CDR3 is 14 amino acids long. The CDR3: CASSWEQGSQPQHF. The CDR3 nucleotides read TGCGCCAGCAGCTGGGAACAGGGTTCTCAGCCCCAGCATTTT.

V and J are TRBV7-9 and TRBJ2-5; D might be TRBD1 (6 bases). V dropped 1 base and J dropped 3 bases, with 9 bases sitting between them. Germline CDR1 and CDR2: SEHNR and FQNEAQ (reference sequence). The CDR3 sequence is 14 residues long. This CDR3 is CASSLGGREETQYF. CDR3 nucleotides: TGTGCCAGCAGCTTAGGGGGGCGCGAAGAGACCCAGTACTTC.

A single count supports this clone. The chain is built from TRBV5-4 and TRBJ2-1; tentatively, D is TRBD2 (5 bases). Per the germline V gene, CDR1 is SGHNT and CDR2 is YYREEE (reference sequence). CDR3 length: 16 amino acids. Trimming left V 0 bases short and J 2 bases short, with 12 bases between. The CDR3 bases are TGTGCCAGCAGCTTGGCGGGGAGATCGCCCTACAATGAGCAGTTCTTC. The encoded protein is CASSLAGRSPYNEQFF.

This chain's CDR3 is CASGRASYEQYF. CDR3 in DNA: TGTGCCAGCGGGCGGGCGTCCTACGAGCAGTACTTC. The J gene is TRBJ2-7, the V gene TRBV5-4; D possibly corresponds to TRBD2 (5 bases). The CDR3 sequence is 12 residues long. Germline assignment: CDR1 SGHNT and CDR2 YYREEE (reference sequence). V was trimmed by 7 bases and J by 1 base, leaving 9 bases between them.

This chain connects TRBV4-1 to TRBJ1-3; a weak D match, TRBD1 (6 bases). The V and J ends lost 1 base and 0 bases respectively, with 13 bases between them. This CDR3 comprises 17 residues. CDR1 and CDR2 from the germline V gene are MGHRA and YSYEKL. In nucleotides, the CDR3 is TGCGCCAGCAGCCAAGGATTCGGCAGGGGCTCTGGAAACACCATATATTTT. Translating gives CASSQGFGRGSGNTIYF.

V is TRBV4-1 and J is TRBJ2-7; 8 bases agree with TRBD2. This CDR3 has 16 residues. The J segment lost 0 bases and the V segment lost 3 bases, leaving 7 bases of the junction unmatched. In germline, CDR1 is MGHRA, CDR2 YSYEKL. Here the CDR3 reads CASSQGPGGSSYEQYF. The DNA for the CDR3 is TGCGCCAGCAGCCAGGGGCCGGGGGGGAGCTCCTACGAGCAGTACTTC.

The chain couples TRBV7-9 to TRBJ1-1; D perhaps matches TRBD1 (6 bases). There are 15 residues in the CDR3. V lost 3 bases and J 0 bases, leaving 11 bases between the germline ends. CDR1 and CDR2 (germline): SEHNR, FQNEAQ (reference sequence). CDR3 residues: CASSFGQFMNTEAFF. CDR3 bases: TGTGCCAGCAGCTTCGGACAGTTTATGAACACTGAAGCTTTCTTT.

The rearrangement links TRBV27 to TRBJ2-2, with 7 bases identical to TRBD1. The CDR3 is 16 amino acids. The ends lost 1 base at V and 1 base at J; junction bases unmatched: 3. Per germline, CDR1 MNHEY and CDR2 SMNVEV (reference sequence). This chain's CDR3 is CASSLLGQRNTGELFF. CDR3 nucleotides: TGTGCCAGCAGTTTATTGGGACAGAGGAACACCGGGGAGCTGTTTTTT.

J is TRBJ1-4 and V is TRBV13; 7 bases agree with TRBD1. V shed 5 bases and J 4 bases; nucleotides not matched to a gene: 7. The CDR3 length is 15 residues. The germline V gene encodes CDR1 PRHDT and CDR2 FYEKMQ (reference sequence). This CDR3 reads CASSPGTASNEKLFF. CDR3 sequence (DNA): TGTGCCAGCAGCCCAGGGACAGCCAGTAATGAAAAACTGTTTTTT.